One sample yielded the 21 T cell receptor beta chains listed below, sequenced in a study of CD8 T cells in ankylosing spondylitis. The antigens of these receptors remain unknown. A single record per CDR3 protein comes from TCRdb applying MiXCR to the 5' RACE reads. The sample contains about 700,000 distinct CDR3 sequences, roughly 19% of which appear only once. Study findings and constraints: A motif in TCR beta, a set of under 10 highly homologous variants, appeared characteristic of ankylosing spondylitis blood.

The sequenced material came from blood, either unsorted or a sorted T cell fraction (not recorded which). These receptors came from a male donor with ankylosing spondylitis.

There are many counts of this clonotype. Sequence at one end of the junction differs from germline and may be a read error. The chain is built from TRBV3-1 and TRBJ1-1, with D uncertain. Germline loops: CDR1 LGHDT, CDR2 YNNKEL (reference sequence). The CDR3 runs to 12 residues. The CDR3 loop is CASSQGNSEAFF. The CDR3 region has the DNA TGTGCCAGCAGCCAGGGGAACTCTGAAGCTTTCTTT. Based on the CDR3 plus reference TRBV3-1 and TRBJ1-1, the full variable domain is DTAVSQTPKYLVTQMGNDKSIKCEQNLGHDTMYWYKQDSKKFLKIMFSYNNKELIINETVPNRFSPKSPDKAHLNLHINSLELGDSAVYFCASSQGNSEAFFGQGTRLTVV.

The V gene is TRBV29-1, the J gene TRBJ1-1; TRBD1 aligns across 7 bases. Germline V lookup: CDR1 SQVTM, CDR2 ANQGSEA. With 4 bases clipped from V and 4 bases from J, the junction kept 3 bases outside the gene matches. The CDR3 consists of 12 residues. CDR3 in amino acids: CSVGQGVTEAFF. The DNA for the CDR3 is TGCAGCGTTGGCCAGGGGGTCACTGAAGCTTTCTTT. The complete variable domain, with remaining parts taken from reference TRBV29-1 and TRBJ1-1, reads SAVISQKPSRDICQRGTSLTIQCQVDSQVTMMFWYRQQPGQSLTLIATANQGSEATYESGFVIDKFPISRPNLTFSTLTVSNMSPEDSSIYLCSVGQGVTEAFFGQGTRLTVV.

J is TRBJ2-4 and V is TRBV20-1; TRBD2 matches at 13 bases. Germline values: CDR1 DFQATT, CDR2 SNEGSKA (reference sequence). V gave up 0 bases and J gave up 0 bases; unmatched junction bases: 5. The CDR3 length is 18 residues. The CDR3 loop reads CSARDGTSGELAKNIQYF. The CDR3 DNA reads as TGCAGTGCTAGAGATGGGACTAGCGGGGAACTAGCCAAAAACATTCAGTACTTC.

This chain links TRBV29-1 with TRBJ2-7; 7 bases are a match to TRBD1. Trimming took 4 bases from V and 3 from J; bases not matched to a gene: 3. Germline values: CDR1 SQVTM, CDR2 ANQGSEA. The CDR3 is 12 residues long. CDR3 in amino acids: CSVGGTDYEQYF. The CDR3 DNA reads TGCAGCGTTGGGGGGACAGACTACGAGCAGTACTTC.

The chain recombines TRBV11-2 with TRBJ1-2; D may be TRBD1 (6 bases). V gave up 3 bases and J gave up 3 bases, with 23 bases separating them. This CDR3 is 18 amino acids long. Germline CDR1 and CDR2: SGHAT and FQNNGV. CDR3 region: CASSFPKGEVEADYGYTF. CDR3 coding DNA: TGTGCCAGCAGCTTCCCCAAGGGGGAGGTGGAGGCGGACTATGGCTACACCTTC.

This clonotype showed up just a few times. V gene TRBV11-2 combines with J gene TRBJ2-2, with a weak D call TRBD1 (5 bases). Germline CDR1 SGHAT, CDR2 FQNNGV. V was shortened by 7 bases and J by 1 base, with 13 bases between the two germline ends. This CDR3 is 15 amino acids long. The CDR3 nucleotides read TGTGCCAGCATTGGGCTTAGGGGGAACACCGGGGAGCTGTTTTTT. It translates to CASIGLRGNTGELFF.

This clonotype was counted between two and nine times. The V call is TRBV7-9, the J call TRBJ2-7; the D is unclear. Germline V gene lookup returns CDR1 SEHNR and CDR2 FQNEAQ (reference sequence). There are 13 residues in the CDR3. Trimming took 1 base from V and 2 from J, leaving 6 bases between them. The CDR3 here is CASSLVDPYEQYF. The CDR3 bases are TGTGCCAGCAGCTTAGTTGACCCCTACGAGCAGTACTTC.

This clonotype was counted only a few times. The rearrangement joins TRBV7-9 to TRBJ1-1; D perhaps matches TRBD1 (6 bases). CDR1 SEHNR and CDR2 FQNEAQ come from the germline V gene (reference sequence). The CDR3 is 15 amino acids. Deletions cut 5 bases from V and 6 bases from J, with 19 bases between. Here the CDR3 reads CASSPDRPGAPEAFF. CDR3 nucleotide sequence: TGTGCCAGCAGCCCCGACCGGCCGGGGGCCCCTGAAGCTTTCTTT.

CDR3 sequence (DNA): TGTGCCAGCAGTCCTGGACTAGCGGGAGGGGCGGAGACCCAGTACTTC. It codes for CASSPGLAGGAETQYF. The V and J genes are TRBV2 and TRBJ2-5, with 15 nucleotides matching TRBD2. CDR3 length: 16 amino acids. Germline CDR1 and CDR2: SNHLY and FYNNEI. With V trimmed by 5 bases and J by 5 bases, 6 bases remained unmatched.

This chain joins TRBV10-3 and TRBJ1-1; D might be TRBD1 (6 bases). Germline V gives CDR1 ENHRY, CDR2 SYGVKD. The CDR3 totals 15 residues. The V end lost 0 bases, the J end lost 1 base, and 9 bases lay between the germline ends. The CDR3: CAISESRGGNTEAFF. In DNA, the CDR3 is TGTGCCATCAGTGAGTCCAGGGGAGGGAACACTGAAGCTTTCTTT.

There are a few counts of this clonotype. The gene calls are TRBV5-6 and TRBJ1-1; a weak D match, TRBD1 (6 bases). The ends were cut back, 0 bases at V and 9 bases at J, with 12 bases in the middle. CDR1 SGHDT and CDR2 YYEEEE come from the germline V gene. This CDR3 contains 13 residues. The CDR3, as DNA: TGTGCCAGCAGCTTGGTTGAAGGGGGGAAAGCTTTCTTT. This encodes CASSLVEGGKAFF.

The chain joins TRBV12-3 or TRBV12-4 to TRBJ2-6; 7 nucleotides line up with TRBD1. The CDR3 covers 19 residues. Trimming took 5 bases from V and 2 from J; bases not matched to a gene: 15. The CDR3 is CASSPARTGFSAGANVLTF. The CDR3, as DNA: TGTGCCAGCAGTCCCGCTCGGACAGGTTTTTCTGCTGGGGCCAACGTCCTGACTTTC.

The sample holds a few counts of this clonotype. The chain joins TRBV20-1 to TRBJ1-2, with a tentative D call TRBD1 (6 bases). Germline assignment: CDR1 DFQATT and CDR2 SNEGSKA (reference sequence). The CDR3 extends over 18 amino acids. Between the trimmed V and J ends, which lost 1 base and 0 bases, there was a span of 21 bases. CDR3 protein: CSARASFPGAKTNYGYTF. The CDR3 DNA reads TGCAGTGCTAGAGCCTCCTTCCCGGGGGCTAAAACTAACTATGGCTACACCTTC.

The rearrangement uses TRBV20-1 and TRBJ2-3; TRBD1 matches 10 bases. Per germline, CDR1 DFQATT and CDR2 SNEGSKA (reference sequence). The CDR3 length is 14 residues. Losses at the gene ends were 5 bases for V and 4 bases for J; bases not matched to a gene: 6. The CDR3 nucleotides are TGCAGTGCTGGGCCCGGGACAGGGGCAGATACGCAGTATTTT. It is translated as CSAGPGTGADTQYF.

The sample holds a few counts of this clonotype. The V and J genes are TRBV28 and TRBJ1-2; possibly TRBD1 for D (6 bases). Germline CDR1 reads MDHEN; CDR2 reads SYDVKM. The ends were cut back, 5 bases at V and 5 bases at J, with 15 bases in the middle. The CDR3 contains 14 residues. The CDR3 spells CASSLPGEIYGYTF. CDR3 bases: TGTGCCAGCAGTCTCCCAGGGGAGATATATGGCTACACCTTC.

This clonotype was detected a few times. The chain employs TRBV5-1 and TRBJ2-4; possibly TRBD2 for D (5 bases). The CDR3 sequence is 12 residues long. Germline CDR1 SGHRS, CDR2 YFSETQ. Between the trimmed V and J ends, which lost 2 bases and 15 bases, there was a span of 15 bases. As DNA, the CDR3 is TGCGCCAGCAGCTTTGGCCCACGGGGTTTGTACTTC. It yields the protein CASSFGPRGLYF. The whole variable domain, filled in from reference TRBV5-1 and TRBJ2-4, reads KAGVTQTPRYLIKTRGQQVTLSCSPISGHRSVSWYQQTPGQGLQFLFEYFSETQRNKGNFPGRFSGRQFSNSRSEMNVSTLELGDSALYLCASSFGPRGLYFGAGTRLSVL.

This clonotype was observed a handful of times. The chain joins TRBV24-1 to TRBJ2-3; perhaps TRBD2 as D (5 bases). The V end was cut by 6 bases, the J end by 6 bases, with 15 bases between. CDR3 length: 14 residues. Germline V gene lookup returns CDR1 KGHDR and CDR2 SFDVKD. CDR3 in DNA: TGTGCCACCAGTAGGACTTCAACGGAGGATACGCAGTATTTT. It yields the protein CATSRTSTEDTQYF.

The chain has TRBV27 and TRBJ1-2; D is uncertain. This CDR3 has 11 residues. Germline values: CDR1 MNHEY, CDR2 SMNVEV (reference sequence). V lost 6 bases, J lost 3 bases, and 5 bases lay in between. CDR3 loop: CASRSDYGYTF. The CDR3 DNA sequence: TGTGCCAGCAGGTCAGACTATGGCTACACCTTC.

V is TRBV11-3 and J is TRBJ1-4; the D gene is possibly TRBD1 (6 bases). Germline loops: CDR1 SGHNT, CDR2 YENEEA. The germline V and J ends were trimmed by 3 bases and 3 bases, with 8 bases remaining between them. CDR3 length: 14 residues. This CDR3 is CASSFKGANEKLFF. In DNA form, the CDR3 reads TGTGCCAGCAGCTTTAAGGGGGCTAATGAAAAACTGTTTTTT.

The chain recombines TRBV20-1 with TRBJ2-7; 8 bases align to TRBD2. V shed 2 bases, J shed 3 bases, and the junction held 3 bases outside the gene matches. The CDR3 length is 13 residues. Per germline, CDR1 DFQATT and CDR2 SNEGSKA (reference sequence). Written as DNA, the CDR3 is TGCAGTGCTAGATCCGGGACTAGCTACGAGCAGTACTTC. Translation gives CSARSGTSYEQYF.

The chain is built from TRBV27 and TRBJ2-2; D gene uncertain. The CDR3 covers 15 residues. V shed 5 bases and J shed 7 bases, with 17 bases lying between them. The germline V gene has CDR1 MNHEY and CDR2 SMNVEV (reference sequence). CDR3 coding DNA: TGTGCCAGCAGTGGGCTTGAATTCGCCGACGGGGAGCTGTTTTTT. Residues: CASSGLEFADGELFF.